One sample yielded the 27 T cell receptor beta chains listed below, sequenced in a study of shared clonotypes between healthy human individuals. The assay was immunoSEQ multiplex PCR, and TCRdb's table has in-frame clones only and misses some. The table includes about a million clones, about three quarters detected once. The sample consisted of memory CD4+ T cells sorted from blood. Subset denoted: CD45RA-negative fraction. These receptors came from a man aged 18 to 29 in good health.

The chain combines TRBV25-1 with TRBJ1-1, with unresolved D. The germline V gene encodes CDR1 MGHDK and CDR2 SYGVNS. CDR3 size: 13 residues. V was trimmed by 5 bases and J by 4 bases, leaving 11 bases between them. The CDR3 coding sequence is TGTGCCAGCAGTCTCGGGGAGGGCACTGAAGCTTTCTTT. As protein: CASSLGEGTEAFF.

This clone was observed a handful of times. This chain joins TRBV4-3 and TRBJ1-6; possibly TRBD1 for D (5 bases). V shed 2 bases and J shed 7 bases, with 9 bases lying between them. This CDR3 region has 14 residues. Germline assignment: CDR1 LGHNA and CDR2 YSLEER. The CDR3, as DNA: TGCGCCAGCAGCCAAAGACAGCTGAATTCACCCCTCCACTTT. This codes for CASSQRQLNSPLHF.

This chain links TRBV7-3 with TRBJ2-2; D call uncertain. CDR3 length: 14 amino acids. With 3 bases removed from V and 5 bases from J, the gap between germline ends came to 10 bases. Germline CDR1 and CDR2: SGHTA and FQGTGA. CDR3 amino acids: CASSLEPLTGELFF. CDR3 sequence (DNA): TGTGCCAGCAGCTTGGAGCCTTTAACCGGGGAGCTGTTTTTT.

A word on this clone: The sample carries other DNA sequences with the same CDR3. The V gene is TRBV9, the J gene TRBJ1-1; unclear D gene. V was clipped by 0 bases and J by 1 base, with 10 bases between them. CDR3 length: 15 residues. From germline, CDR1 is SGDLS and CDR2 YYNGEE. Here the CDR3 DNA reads TGTGCCAGCAGCGTAGGTCCGGGTGGGAACACTGAAGCTTTCTTT. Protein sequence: CASSVGPGGNTEAFF.

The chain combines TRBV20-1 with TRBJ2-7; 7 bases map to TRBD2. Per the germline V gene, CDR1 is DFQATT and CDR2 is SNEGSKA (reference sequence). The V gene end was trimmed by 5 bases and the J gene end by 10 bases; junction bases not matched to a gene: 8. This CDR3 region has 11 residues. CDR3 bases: TGCAGTGCTCCACTGGGGGACTACCAGTACTTC. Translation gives CSAPLGDYQYF.

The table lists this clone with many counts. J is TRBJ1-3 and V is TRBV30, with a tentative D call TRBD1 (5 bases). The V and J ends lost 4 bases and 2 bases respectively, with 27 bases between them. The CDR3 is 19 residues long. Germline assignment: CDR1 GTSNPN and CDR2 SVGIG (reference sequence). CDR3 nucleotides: TGTGCCTGGACCGACCGCAGGGTGGCAGGCCGGAAAACTGGAAACACCATATATTTT. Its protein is CAWTDRRVAGRKTGNTIYF.

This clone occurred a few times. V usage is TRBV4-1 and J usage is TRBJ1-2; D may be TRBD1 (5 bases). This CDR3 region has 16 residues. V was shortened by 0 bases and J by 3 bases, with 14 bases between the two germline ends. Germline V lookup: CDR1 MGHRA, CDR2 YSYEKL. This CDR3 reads CASSQDPGTAYYGYTF. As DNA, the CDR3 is TGCGCCAGCAGCCAAGATCCCGGGACCGCGTACTATGGCTACACCTTC.

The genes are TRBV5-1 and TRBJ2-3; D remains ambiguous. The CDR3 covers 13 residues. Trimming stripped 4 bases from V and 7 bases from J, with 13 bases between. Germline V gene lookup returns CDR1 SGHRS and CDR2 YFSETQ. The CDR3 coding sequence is TGCGCCAGCAGCACCCCCCGGGTATATACGCAGTATTTT. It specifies CASSTPRVYTQYF.

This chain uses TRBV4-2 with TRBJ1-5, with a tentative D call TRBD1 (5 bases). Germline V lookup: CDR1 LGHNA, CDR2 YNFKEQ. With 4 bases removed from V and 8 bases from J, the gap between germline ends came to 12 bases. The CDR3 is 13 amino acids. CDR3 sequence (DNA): TGTGCCAGCAGCCGGGACCGCGGGGAGCCCCAGCATTTT. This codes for CASSRDRGEPQHF.

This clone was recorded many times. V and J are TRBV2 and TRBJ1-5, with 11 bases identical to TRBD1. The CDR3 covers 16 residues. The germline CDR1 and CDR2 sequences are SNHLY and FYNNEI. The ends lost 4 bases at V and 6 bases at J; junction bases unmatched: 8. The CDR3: CASSVDRGLVGQPQHF. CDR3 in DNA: TGTGCCAGCAGTGTGGACAGGGGGCTTGTGGGTCAGCCCCAGCATTTT.

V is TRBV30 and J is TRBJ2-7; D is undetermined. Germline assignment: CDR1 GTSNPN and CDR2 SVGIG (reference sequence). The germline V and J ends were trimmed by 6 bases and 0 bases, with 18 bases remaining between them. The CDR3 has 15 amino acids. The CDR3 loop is CACKERSGLSYEQYF. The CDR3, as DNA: TGTGCCTGTAAAGAAAGGTCGGGCCTCTCCTACGAGCAGTACTTC.

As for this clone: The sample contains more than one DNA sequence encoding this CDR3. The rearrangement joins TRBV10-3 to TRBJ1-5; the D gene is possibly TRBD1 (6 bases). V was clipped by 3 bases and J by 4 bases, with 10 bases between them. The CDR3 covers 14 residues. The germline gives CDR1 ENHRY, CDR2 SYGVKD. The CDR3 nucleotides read TGTGCCATCAGTGAACAGGGTGGGAATCAGCCCCAGCATTTT. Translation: CAISEQGGNQPQHF.

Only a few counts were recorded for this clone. The CDR3 here is CASSVVGSMRGYTF. The CDR3 coding sequence is TGTGCCAGCAGCGTAGTAGGTTCTATGCGGGGCTACACCTTC. The chain links TRBV9 to TRBJ1-2; D gene unclear. The CDR3 consists of 14 residues. The V end was cut by 0 bases, the J end by 8 bases, with 14 bases between. Per germline, CDR1 SGDLS and CDR2 YYNGEE. The whole variable domain, remainder taken from reference TRBV9 and TRBJ1-2, is DSGVTQTPKHLITATGQRVTLRCSPRSGDLSVYWYQQSLDQGLQFLIQYYNGEERAKGNILERFSAQQFPDLHSELNLSSLELGDSALYFCASSVVGSMRGYTFGSGTRLTVV.

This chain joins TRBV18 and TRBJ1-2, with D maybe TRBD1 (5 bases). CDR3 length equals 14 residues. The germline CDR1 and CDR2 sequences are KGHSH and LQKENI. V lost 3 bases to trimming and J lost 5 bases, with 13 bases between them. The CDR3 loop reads CASSPGTVVYGYTF. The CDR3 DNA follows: TGTGCCAGCTCACCCGGGACCGTGGTATATGGCTACACCTTC.

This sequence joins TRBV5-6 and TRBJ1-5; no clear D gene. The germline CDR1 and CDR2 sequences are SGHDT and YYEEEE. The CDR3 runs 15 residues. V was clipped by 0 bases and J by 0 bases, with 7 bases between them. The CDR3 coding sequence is TGTGCCAGCAGCTTGGACGGAATTAGCAATCAGCCCCAGCATTTT. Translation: CASSLDGISNQPQHF.

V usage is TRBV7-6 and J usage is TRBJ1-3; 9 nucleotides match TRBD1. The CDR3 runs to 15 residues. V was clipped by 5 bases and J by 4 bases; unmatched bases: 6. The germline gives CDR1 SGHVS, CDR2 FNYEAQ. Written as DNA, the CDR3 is TGTGCCAGCAGCCCAGGGACAGGGCCCGGAAACACCATATATTTT. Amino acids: CASSPGTGPGNTIYF.

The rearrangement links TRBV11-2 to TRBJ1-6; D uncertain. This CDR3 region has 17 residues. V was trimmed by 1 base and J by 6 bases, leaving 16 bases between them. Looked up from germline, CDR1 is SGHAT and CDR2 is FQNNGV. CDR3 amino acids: CASSLVGSMGFNSPLHF. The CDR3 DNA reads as TGTGCCAGCAGCTTAGTAGGGTCGATGGGCTTTAATTCACCCCTCCACTTT.

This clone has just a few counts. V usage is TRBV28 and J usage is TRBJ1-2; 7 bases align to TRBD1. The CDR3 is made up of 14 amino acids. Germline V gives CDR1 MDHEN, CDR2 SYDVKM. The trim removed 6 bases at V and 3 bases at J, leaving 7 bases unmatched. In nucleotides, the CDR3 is TGTGCCAGCAGGCCAACAGGGGAATACTATGGCTACACCTTC. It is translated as CASRPTGEYYGYTF.

The CDR3 here is CASTSRGIAEAFF. The CDR3 region has the DNA TGCGCCAGCACCTCCAGGGGAATCGCTGAAGCTTTCTTT. The chain uses TRBV4-3 and TRBJ1-1; D is perhaps TRBD1 (6 bases). CDR1 is LGHNA and CDR2 is YSLEER in the germline V gene. V was pared by 7 bases and J by 6 bases, with 15 bases between. This CDR3 spans 13 amino acids.

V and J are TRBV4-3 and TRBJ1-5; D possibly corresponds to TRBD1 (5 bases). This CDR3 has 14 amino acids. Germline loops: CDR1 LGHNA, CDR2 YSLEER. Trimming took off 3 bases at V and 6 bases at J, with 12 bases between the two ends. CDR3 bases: TGCGCCAGCAGCCAGGGGGTATCGGGTCAGCCCCAGCATTTT. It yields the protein CASSQGVSGQPQHF.

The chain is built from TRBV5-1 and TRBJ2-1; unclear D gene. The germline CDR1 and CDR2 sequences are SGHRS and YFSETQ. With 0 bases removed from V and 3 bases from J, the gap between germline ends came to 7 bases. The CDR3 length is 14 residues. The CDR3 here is CASSLARNYNEQFF. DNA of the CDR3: TGCGCCAGCAGCTTGGCCCGGAACTACAATGAGCAGTTCTTC. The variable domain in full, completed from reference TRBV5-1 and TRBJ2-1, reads KAGVTQTPRYLIKTRGQQVTLSCSPISGHRSVSWYQQTPGQGLQFLFEYFSETQRNKGNFPGRFSGRQFSNSRSEMNVSTLELGDSALYLCASSLARNYNEQFFGPGTRLTVL.

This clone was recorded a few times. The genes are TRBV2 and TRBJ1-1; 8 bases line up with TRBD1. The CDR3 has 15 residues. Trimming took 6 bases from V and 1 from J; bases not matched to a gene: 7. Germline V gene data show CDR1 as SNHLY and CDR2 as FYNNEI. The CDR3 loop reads CASSLAGGRNTEAFF. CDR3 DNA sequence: TGTGCCAGCAGCCTGGCAGGGGGCCGGAACACTGAAGCTTTCTTT.

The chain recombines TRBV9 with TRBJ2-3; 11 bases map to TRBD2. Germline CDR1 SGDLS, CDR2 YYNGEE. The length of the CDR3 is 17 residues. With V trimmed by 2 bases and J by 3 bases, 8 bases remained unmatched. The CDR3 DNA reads TGTGCCAGCAGCGTGGGTAGCGGGGGGGCCGCGACAGATACGCAGTATTTT. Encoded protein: CASSVGSGGAATDTQYF.

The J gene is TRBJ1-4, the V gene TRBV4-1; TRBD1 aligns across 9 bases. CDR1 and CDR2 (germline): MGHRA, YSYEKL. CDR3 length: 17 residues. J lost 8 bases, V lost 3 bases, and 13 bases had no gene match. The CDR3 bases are TGCGCCAGCAGCCAGAGGACCATGGGGACAGGGCCCGAAAAACTGTTTTTT. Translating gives CASSQRTMGTGPEKLFF.

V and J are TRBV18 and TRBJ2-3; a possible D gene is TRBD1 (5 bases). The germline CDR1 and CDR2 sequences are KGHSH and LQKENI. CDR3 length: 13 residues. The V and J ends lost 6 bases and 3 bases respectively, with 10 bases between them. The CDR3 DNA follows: TGTGCCAGCTCCTCTCAGGGAACAGATACGCAGTATTTT. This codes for CASSSQGTDTQYF.

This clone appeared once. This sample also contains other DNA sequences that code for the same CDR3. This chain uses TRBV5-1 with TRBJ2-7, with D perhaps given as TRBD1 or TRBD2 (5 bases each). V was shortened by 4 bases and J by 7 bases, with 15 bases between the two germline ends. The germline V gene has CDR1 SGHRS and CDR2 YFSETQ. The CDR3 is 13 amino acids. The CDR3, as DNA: TGCGCCAGCAGCCAAAGGACATCGGGGGAGCAGTACTTC. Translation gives CASSQRTSGEQYF.

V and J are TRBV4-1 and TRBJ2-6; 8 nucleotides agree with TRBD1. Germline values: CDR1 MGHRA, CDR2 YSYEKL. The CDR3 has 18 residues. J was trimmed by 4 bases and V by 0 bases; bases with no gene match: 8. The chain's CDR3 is CASSQEGQGPSGANVLTF. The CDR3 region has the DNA TGCGCCAGCAGCCAAGAAGGACAGGGTCCGTCAGGGGCCAACGTCCTGACTTTC.